Presented here are 18 T cell receptor beta chains from one specimen sequenced in a study of T-cell memory formation after mild COVID-19. TCRdb re-analysed the 5' RACE reads in MiXCR, keeping a single row per CDR3 protein. The sample lists roughly 580,000 distinct CDR3 sequences, over 15% occurring once. Sequenced material: PBMCs or a T cell subset sorted from them (not recorded which). The receptors come from an adult woman who had mild COVID-19 (a few samples of this study predate the infection). Cell type and time point are not known.

V is TRBV5-1 and J is TRBJ2-2; TRBD2 matches 11 bases. V lost 7 bases and J lost 4; bases outside the gene matches: 9. CDR3 length: 16 amino acids. CDR1 is SGHRS, CDR2 YFSETQ, per germline. The chain's CDR3 is CASALLAGEGTGELFF. CDR3 DNA: TGCGCCAGCGCCCTACTAGCGGGAGAGGGCACCGGGGAGCTGTTTTTT.

This clonotype was seen a few times. The DNA of the CDR3 is TGCAGTGCTAGAGATTCCGGCCCGTGGACTAGCTCCTACAATGAGCAGTTCTTC. The encoded protein is CSARDSGPWTSSYNEQFF. The chain combines TRBV20-1 with TRBJ2-1; TRBD2 aligns across 7 bases. V shed 0 bases, J shed 0 bases, and the junction held 11 bases outside the gene matches. Germline CDR1 reads DFQATT; CDR2 reads SNEGSKA (reference sequence). The CDR3 extends over 18 amino acids.

Only a few counts were recorded for this clonotype. The gene calls are TRBV9 and TRBJ2-1; D unresolved. The CDR3 consists of 13 residues. The germline V gene encodes CDR1 SGDLS and CDR2 YYNGEE. V was clipped by 3 bases and J by 6 bases, with 10 bases between them. The CDR3 spells CASSAPVFNEQFF. In DNA, the CDR3 is TGTGCCAGCAGCGCCCCCGTCTTCAATGAGCAGTTCTTC. The whole variable domain, filled in from reference TRBV9 and TRBJ2-1, reads DSGVTQTPKHLITATGQRVTLRCSPRSGDLSVYWYQQSLDQGLQFLIQYYNGEERAKGNILERFSAQQFPDLHSELNLSSLELGDSALYFCASSAPVFNEQFFGPGTRLTVL.

This chain joins TRBV5-6 and TRBJ1-1; D remains unclear. The V and J ends lost 5 bases and 4 bases respectively, with 15 bases between them. Germline V gives CDR1 SGHDT, CDR2 YYEEEE. The CDR3 is made up of 14 amino acids. CDR3 DNA: TGTGCCAGCAGTCCCTGGGGTGGGGTCACTGAAGCTTTCTTT. Protein: CASSPWGGVTEAFF.

This chain connects TRBV9 to TRBJ2-1; the match to TRBD2 covers 7 bases. The CDR3 contains 15 residues. Trimming removed 6 bases from V and 2 bases from J; junction bases left unmatched: 8. Germline assignment: CDR1 SGDLS and CDR2 YYNGEE. The CDR3 region has the DNA TGTGCCAGCAATGAGCGGGGAGGTACCTACAATGAGCAGTTCTTC. Its protein is CASNERGGTYNEQFF.

This chain connects TRBV6-2 or TRBV6-3 to TRBJ2-7; 11 positions match TRBD2. V was pared by 2 bases and J by 0 bases, with 3 bases of the junction left unmatched. This CDR3 comprises 16 residues. Germline CDR1 reads MNHEY; CDR2 reads SVGEGT. As DNA, the CDR3 is TGTGCCAGCAGTTACGGACTAGCGGGCTACTCCTACGAGCAGTACTTC. This translates into CASSYGLAGYSYEQYF.

The CDR3 nucleotides read TGTGCCAGCAGTCACAGGGGGACGGGAGAGACCCAGTACTTC. It specifies CASSHRGTGETQYF. This chain links TRBV12-3 or TRBV12-4 with TRBJ2-5; TRBD1 matches 8 bases. The trim removed 5 bases at V and 4 bases at J, leaving 6 bases unmatched. This CDR3 region has 14 residues.

The chain recombines TRBV11-1 with TRBJ2-1; 10 bases align to TRBD2. J gave up 8 bases and V 5 bases, and 9 bases lay outside the gene matches. There are 15 residues in the CDR3. CDR1 and CDR2 from the germline V gene are SGHAT and FQDESV (reference sequence). This chain's CDR3 is CASSQAGGLFDEQFF. As DNA, the CDR3 is TGTGCCAGCAGCCAAGCGGGGGGGCTTTTCGATGAGCAGTTCTTC.

The table lists this clonotype with a few counts. The gene calls are TRBV12-3 or TRBV12-4 and TRBJ2-1; 7 bases agree with TRBD2. V lost 6 bases to trimming and J lost 4 bases; unmatched junction nucleotides: 9. CDR3 length equals 15 residues. Here the CDR3 DNA reads TGTGCCAGCAGCCAGACCGGGGGGACGTACAATGAGCAGTTCTTC. As protein: CASSQTGGTYNEQFF.

V is TRBV4-2 and J is TRBJ2-3; unclear D gene. Trimming shortened V by 4 bases and J by 0 bases, and 11 bases separated the two germline ends. The CDR3 spans 15 residues. Germline values: CDR1 LGHNA, CDR2 YNFKEQ. CDR3 DNA sequence: TGTGCCAGCAGCCGGCAGGAGATTAGCACAGATACGCAGTATTTT. This translates into CASSRQEISTDTQYF.

This clonotype was recorded at least ten times. The chain combines TRBV12-3 or TRBV12-4 with TRBJ2-5; D is uncertain. V was cut by 6 bases and J by 4 bases, with 9 bases left in between. There are 12 residues in the CDR3. The CDR3 protein is CASSQIGETQYF. Written as DNA, the CDR3 is TGTGCCAGCAGCCAAATTGGAGAGACCCAGTACTTC.

This clonotype was recorded a few times. The V gene is TRBV27, the J gene TRBJ2-7; TRBD2 is a possible D gene (6 bases). The CDR3 length is 17 residues. Germline V gene sequence: CDR1 MNHEY, CDR2 SMNVEV (reference sequence). Trimming stripped 2 bases from V and 5 bases from J, with 22 bases between. CDR3 loop: CASSLPWGDPFADEQYF. The CDR3 bases are TGTGCCAGCAGTTTACCCTGGGGGGACCCGTTCGCCGACGAGCAGTACTTC.

V and J are TRBV27 and TRBJ2-2; 8 bases are shared with TRBD1. The germline CDR1 and CDR2 sequences are MNHEY and SMNVEV (reference sequence). Unmatched junction bases numbered 5, after V lost 0 bases and J lost 2 bases. This CDR3 has 17 amino acids. Here the CDR3 reads CASSLSPTGVNTGELFF. The CDR3 region has the DNA TGTGCCAGCAGTTTATCGCCGACAGGGGTCAACACCGGGGAGCTGTTTTTT.

The J gene is TRBJ2-7, the V gene TRBV14; TRBD1 might be the D (6 bases). Trimming took off 0 bases at V and 3 bases at J, with 15 bases between the two ends. Germline loops: CDR1 SGHDN, CDR2 FVKESK. CDR3 length equals 16 residues. This chain's CDR3 is CASSQDVTGPFYEQYF. CDR3 DNA sequence: TGTGCCAGCAGCCAAGATGTGACAGGCCCATTCTACGAGCAGTACTTC.

The genes are TRBV5-6 and TRBJ2-1; the D is unclear. Germline V gene sequence: CDR1 SGHDT, CDR2 YYEEEE. V was cut by 2 bases and J by 2 bases, with 8 bases left in between. The CDR3 length is 14 residues. The CDR3 sequence: CASSFEGPYNEQFF. As DNA, the CDR3 is TGTGCCAGCAGCTTCGAAGGGCCCTACAATGAGCAGTTCTTC.

This clonotype was seen many times. V gene TRBV12-3 or TRBV12-4 combines with J gene TRBJ1-4; D unresolved. The CDR3 loop spans 12 amino acids. V lost 5 bases and J 8 bases, leaving 9 bases between the germline ends. CDR3 sequence reads: CASSPVAEKLFF. The CDR3 DNA reads as TGTGCCAGCAGTCCGGTAGCAGAAAAACTGTTTTTT.

This clonotype was counted a few times. The chain recombines TRBV29-1 with TRBJ1-1; D is undetermined. Per germline, CDR1 SQVTM and CDR2 ANQGSEA. This CDR3 has 10 amino acids. The V end was cut by 6 bases, the J end by 7 bases, with 9 bases between. The CDR3 DNA sequence: TGCAGCGTAGGTTTTGATGAAGCTTTCTTT. Protein: CSVGFDEAFF.

This clonotype was seen a handful of times. The chain links TRBV6-2 or TRBV6-3 to TRBJ1-1, with no clear D. Trimming left V 4 bases short and J 0 bases short, with 9 bases between. Per the germline V gene, CDR1 is MNHEY and CDR2 is SVGEGT. The CDR3 extends over 14 amino acids. CDR3 nucleotides: TGTGCCAGCAGTTTCGAGTACATGAACACTGAAGCTTTCTTT. This translates into CASSFEYMNTEAFF.